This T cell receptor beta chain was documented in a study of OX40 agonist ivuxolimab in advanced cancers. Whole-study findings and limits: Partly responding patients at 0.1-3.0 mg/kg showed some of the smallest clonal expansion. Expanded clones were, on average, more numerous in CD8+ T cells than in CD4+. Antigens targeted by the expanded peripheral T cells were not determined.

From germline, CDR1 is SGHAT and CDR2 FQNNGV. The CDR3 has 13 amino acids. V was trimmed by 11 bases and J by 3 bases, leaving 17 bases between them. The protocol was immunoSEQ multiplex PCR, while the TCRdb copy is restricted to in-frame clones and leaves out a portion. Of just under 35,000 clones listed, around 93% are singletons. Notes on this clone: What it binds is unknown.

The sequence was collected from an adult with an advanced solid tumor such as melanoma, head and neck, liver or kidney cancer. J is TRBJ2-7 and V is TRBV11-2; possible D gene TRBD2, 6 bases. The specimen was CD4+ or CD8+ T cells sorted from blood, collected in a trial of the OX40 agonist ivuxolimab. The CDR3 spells CAGQKPGSYEQYF. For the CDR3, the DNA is TGTGCCGGACAAAAACCCGGGAGCTACGAGCAGTACTTC.